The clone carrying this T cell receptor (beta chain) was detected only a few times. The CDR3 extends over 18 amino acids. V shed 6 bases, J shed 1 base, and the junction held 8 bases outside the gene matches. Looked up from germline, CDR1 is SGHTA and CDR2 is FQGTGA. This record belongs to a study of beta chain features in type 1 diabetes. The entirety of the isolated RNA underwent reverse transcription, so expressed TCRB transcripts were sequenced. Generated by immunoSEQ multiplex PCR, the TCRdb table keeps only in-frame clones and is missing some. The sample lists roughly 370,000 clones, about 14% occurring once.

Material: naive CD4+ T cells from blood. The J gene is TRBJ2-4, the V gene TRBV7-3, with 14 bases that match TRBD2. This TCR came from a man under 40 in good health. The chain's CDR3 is CASRAGTSGSLAKNIQYF. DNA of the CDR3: TGTGCCAGCAGGGCCGGGACTAGCGGGAGTTTGGCCAAAAACATTCAGTACTTC. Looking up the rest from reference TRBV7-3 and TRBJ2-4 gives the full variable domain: GAGVSQTPSNKVTEKGKYVELRCDPISGHTALYWYRQSLGQGPEFLIYFQGTGAADDSGLPNDRFFAVRPEGSVSTLKIQRTERGDSAVYLCASRAGTSGSLAKNIQYFGAGTRLSVL.